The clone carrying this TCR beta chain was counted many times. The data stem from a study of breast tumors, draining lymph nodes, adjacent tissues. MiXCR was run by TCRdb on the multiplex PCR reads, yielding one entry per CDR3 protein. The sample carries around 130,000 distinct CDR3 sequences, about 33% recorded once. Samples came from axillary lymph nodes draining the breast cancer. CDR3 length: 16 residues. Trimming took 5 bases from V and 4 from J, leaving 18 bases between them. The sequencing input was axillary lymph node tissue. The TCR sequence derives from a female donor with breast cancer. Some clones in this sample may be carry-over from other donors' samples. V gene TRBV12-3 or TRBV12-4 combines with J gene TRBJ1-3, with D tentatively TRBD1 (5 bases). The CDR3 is CASSRDLGRIGNTIYF. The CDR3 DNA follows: TGTGCCAGCAGTAGGGACCTCGGTCGGATCGGAAACACCATATATTTT.